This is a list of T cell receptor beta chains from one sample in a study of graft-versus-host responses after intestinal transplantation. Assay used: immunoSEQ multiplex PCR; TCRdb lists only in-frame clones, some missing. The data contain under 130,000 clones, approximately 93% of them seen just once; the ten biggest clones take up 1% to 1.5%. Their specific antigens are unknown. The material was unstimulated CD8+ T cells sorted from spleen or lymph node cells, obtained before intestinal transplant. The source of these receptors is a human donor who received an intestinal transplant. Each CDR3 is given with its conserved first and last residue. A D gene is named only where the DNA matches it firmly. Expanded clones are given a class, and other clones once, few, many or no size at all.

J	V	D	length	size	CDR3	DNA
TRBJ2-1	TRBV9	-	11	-	CASSVANEQFF	TGTGCCAGCAGCGTAGCTAATGAGCAGTTCTTC
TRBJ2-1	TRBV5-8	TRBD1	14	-	CASSLGTGGYEQFF	TGTGCCAGCAGCTTGGGGACAGGAGGATATGAGCAGTTCTTC
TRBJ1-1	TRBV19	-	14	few	CASSDDTDSTEAFF	TGTGCCAGTAGCGACGACACGGACTCGACTGAAGCTTTCTTT
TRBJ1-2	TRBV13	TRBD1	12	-	CASSGQGFGYTF	TGTGCCAGCAGCGGACAGGGATTCGGCTACACCTTC
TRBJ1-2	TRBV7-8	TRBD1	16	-	CASSLPGTEANYGYTF	TGTGCCAGCAGCCTACCCGGGACAGAAGCTAACTATGGCTACACCTTC
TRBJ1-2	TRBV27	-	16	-	CASRGVNRASNYGYTF	TGTGCCAGCAGAGGAGTGAACAGGGCTTCTAACTATGGCTACACCTTC
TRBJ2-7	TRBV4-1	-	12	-	CASSHAGGEQYF	TGCGCCAGCAGCCACGCGGGCGGCGAGCAGTACTTC
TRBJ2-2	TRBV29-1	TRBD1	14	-	CSVDRTGDGGELFF	TGCAGCGTTGATAGGACAGGGGACGGCGGGGAGCTGTTTTTT
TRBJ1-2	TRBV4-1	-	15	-	CASSQEPGGGGGYTF	TGCGCCAGCAGCCAAGAACCTGGCGGCGGGGGAGGCTACACCTTC
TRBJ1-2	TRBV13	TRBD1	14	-	CASSQYRGLHGYTF	TGTGCCAGCAGCCAATACAGGGGGCTCCATGGCTACACCTTC
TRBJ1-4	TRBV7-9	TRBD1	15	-	CASSSLRGRDEKLFF	TGTGCCAGCAGCTCTCTCAGGGGGCGGGATGAAAAACTGTTTTTT
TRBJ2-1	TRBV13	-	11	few	CASSLEREQFF	TGTGCCAGCAGCTTAGAGAGAGAGCAGTTCTTC
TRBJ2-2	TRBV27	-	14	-	CASSLKQDTGELFF	TGTGCCAGCAGTCTTAAACAGGACACCGGGGAGCTGTTTTTT
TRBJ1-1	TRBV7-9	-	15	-	CASSLVDWLNTEAFF	TGTGCCAGCAGCTTAGTTGATTGGTTGAACACTGAAGCTTTCTTT
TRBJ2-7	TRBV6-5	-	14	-	CASSYSGDPNEQYF	TGTGCCAGCAGTTACTCGGGGGACCCCAACGAGCAGTACTTC
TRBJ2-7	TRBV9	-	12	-	CASRGDGPEQYF	TGTGCCAGCAGGGGGGACGGCCCCGAGCAGTACTTC
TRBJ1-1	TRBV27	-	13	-	CASSLSLPGEAFF	TGTGCCAGCAGTTTATCGCTCCCCGGTGAAGCTTTCTTT
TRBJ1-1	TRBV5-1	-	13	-	CASSPDAGTEAFF	TGCGCCAGCAGCCCGGACGCGGGAACTGAAGCTTTCTTT
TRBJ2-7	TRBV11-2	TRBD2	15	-	CASSPATGTSVGQYF	TGTGCCAGCAGCCCCGCAACCGGGACTAGCGTTGGGCAGTACTTC
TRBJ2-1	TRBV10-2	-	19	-	CASSEDATTLAFSYNEQFF	TGCGCCAGCAGTGAGGACGCGACTACCCTAGCATTCTCCTACAATGAGCAGTTCTTC
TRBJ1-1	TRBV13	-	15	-	CASSQPGHQNTEAFF	TGTGCCAGCAGCCAACCGGGACATCAGAACACTGAAGCTTTCTTT
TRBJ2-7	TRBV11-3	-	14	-	CASSPRGPPYEQYF	TGTGCCAGCAGCCCACGGGGGCCCCCTTACGAGCAGTACTTC
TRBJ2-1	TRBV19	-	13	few	CASSMDRDNEQFF	TGTGCCAGTAGTATGGACCGCGACAATGAGCAGTTCTTC
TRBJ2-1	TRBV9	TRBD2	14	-	CASSTSGGIDEQFF	TGTGCCAGCAGCACTAGCGGGGGGATCGATGAGCAGTTCTTC
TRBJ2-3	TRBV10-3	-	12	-	CAISVETDTQYF	TGTGCCATCAGTGTAGAAACAGATACGCAGTATTTT